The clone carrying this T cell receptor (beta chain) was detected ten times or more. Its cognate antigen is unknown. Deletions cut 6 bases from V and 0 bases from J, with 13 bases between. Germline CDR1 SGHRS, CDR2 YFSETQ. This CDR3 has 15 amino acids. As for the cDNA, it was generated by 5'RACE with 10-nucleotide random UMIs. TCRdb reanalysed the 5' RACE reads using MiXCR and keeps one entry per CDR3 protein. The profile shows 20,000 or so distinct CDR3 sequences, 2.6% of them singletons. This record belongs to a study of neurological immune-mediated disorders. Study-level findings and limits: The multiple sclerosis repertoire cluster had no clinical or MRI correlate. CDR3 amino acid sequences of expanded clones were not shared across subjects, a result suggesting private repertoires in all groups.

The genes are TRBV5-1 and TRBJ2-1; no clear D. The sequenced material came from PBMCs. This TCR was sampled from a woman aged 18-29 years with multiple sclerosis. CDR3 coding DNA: TGCGCCAGCACGAGGAGTCCTTCCTCCTACAATGAGCAGTTCTTC. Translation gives CASTRSPSSYNEQFF.